A single sample is the source of the 10 T cell receptor beta chains below, sequenced in a study of graft-versus-host responses after intestinal transplantation. The protocol was immunoSEQ multiplex PCR, while the TCRdb copy is restricted to in-frame clones and leaves out a portion. This table has 9,500 to 12,000 clones, about three quarters appearing once. Sequencing used PBMCs, obtained 494 days after intestinal transplant. The receptor source for this set is a human patient who received an intestinal transplant, so some T cells may come from the graft donor.

In its sample, this clone was seen a few times. This chain connects TRBV19 to TRBJ1-1, with 8 bases aligning to TRBD1. The germline V gene has CDR1 LNHDA and CDR2 SQIVND (reference sequence). The CDR3 is 15 amino acids. The ends lost 4 bases at V and 6 bases at J; junction bases unmatched: 10. The CDR3 protein is CASSTRTGWVAEAFF. The CDR3 nucleotides read TGTGCCAGTAGTACCCGGACAGGGTGGGTCGCTGAAGCTTTCTTT.

The V and J genes are TRBV10-1 and TRBJ2-1, with 13 positions matching TRBD2. Germline V lookup: CDR1 WNHNN, CDR2 SYGVQD (reference sequence). This CDR3 is built from 16 residues. Trimming cost V 6 bases and J 8 bases; bases outside gene matches: 10. The CDR3 DNA reads as TGCGCCAGCAGCCCCGGACTAGCGGGAGTGGGGCATGAGCAGTTCTTC. The encoded protein is CASSPGLAGVGHEQFF.

The chain links TRBV11-2 to TRBJ2-2; a possible D gene is TRBD2 (6 bases). There are 16 residues in the CDR3. From germline, CDR1 is SGHAT and CDR2 FQNNGV. The V and J ends lost 1 base and 3 bases respectively, with 12 bases between them. In DNA, the CDR3 is TGTGCCAGCAGCTTAGTAAGCGGGCGGGACACCGGGGAGCTGTTTTTT. Its translation: CASSLVSGRDTGELFF.

By share, this clone ranks as medium-sized. The rearrangement uses TRBV6-5 and TRBJ2-7, with 7 bases lining up with TRBD1. The length of the CDR3 is 14 residues. Germline CDR1 reads MNHEY; CDR2 reads SVGAGI. Germline trimming cut 2 bases from V and 2 bases from J; bases unmatched to any gene: 3. The CDR3 DNA is TGTGCCAGCAGTTACAGGGGGCAGGCCTACGAGCAGTACTTC. This encodes CASSYRGQAYEQYF.

The V call is TRBV6-5, the J call TRBJ2-2; 13 bases fit TRBD2. Trimming at V came to 4 bases and at J to 5 bases, leaving 4 bases not matched to a gene. The CDR3 totals 16 residues. Germline CDR1 reads MNHEY; CDR2 reads SVGAGI. CDR3 residues: CASSFGLAGETGELFF. DNA for the CDR3: TGTGCCAGCAGTTTTGGACTAGCGGGAGAGACCGGGGAGCTGTTTTTT.

The rearrangement uses TRBV2 and TRBJ2-1; TRBD2 matches at 7 bases. Trimming cost V 6 bases and J 4 bases; bases outside gene matches: 9. Germline V gene sequence: CDR1 SNHLY, CDR2 FYNNEI. This CDR3 is 15 amino acids long. CDR3 region: CASSLEAGPYNEQFF. DNA for the CDR3: TGTGCCAGCAGCTTAGAAGCGGGGCCATACAATGAGCAGTTCTTC.

V usage is TRBV6-5 and J usage is TRBJ2-7, with D possibly TRBD1 on 5 matching bases. Per the germline V gene, CDR1 is MNHEY and CDR2 is SVGAGI. V lost 6 bases and J lost 5, with 11 bases in between. This CDR3 is built from 12 residues. The CDR3, as DNA: TGTGCCAGCAGAACCCAGGGCCACGAGCAGTACTTC. As protein: CASRTQGHEQYF.

The genes are TRBV5-8 and TRBJ2-1; D is perhaps TRBD2 (5 bases). The length of the CDR3 is 14 residues. Germline V gives CDR1 SGHTS, CDR2 YDEGEE. The V and J ends lost 4 bases and 7 bases respectively, with 15 bases between them. The CDR3 sequence is CASSPGLRANEQFF. The CDR3 nucleotides read TGTGCCAGCAGCCCCGGACTGCGAGCGAATGAGCAGTTCTTC. Full variable domain (remainder filled in from reference TRBV5-8 and TRBJ2-1): EAGVTQSPTHLIKTRGQQATLRCSPISGHTSVYWYQQALGLGLQFLLWYDEGEERNRGNFPPRFSGRQFPNYSSELNVNALELEDSALYLCASSPGLRANEQFFGPGTRLTVL.

Only a few counts were recorded for this clone. The chain joins TRBV27 to TRBJ2-1, with no clear D. This CDR3 has 15 residues. The germline V gene has CDR1 MNHEY and CDR2 SMNVEV (reference sequence). V lost 0 bases and J 1 base, leaving 7 bases between the germline ends. The chain's CDR3 is CASSLSAISYNEQFF. The DNA for the CDR3 is TGTGCCAGCAGTTTATCAGCGATTTCCTACAATGAGCAGTTCTTC.

The CDR3 region is CASSGGQGGYNEQFF. The CDR3 DNA is TGCGCCAGCAGCGGGGGACAGGGGGGATACAATGAGCAGTTCTTC. V and J are TRBV5-1 and TRBJ2-1; 11 bases align to TRBD1. CDR1 SGHRS and CDR2 YFSETQ come from the germline V gene. The CDR3 totals 15 residues. V gave up 4 bases and J gave up 4 bases; unmatched junction bases: 4.